The TCR beta chain described here comes from a study of blood T cell repertoires in COVID-19 (dated by TCRdb to between 2020 and 2021). Regarding the research as a whole: Samples covering the acute and convalescent phases of COVID-19 were provided by collaborators in the United States, Italy and Spain. The material from the prospective study consisted of cDNA or gDNA derived from T cells, B-cell-depleted T cells, or PBMCs. Deeply sampled blood TCRbeta repertoires from subjects exposed to, actively infected with, or recovered from COVID-19 were included in the dataset. The repertoires were made available in a free public database intended to serve as a resource for research on the immune response to SARS-CoV-2. The samples were drawn from two sources: the first 160 participants of the ongoing ImmuneRACE study, and 1,200 or so subjects contributed by 6 global collaborators. The sample metadata nearly always contained a de-identified subject ID, COVID-19 status, age in years and sex. Where available, HLA class I and class II types were obtained from metadata supplied by the sample provider rather than from assay-based typing.

A note on this clone: Its antigen is currently not known. Per-base quality was not reported, and no clone a single base away is much larger than it.

The CDR3 runs 14 residues from the cysteine to the phenylalanine. Just CDR3 DNA is preserved here, 42 bases in frame from base 1. For this chain, trimming is 5 bases at the V end and 3 bases at the J end, and the number of junction bases without a gene match is 6. CDR1 SGHNT and CDR2 YENEEA are derived from the germline V gene. Participants in the prospective study were enrolled through a virtual design, were aged roughly 18 to 100 years, and lived in approximately 25 United States geographic areas. In the prospective study, participants were assigned to cohorts based on the clinical history participants reported in a screening survey and a study questionnaire. Recovered participants in ImmuneRACE Cohort 3 were defined as having two consecutive negative NP/OP PCR tests, clearance from a healthcare professional, or resolution of symptoms. Each participant in the prospective study had whole blood, serum and a nasopharyngeal or oropharyngeal swab collected by mobile phlebotomists. Additional blood draws and questionnaires over an approximately two-month period could optionally be provided by prospective study participants. Before DNA extraction, prospective study blood samples were shipped either frozen or at room temperature.

TCRbeta CDR3 regions were amplified from genomic DNA by means of the immunoSEQ Assay, a bias-controlled multiplex PCR. The original pipeline was this. The number of nucleated cells in each sample was estimated from the amplification of reference gene primers within the assay. To quantify the absolute abundance of each unique TCRbeta CDR3 rearrangement, sequence reads were collapsed and filtered. For each sample, productive Simpson clonality was calculated as the square root of Simpson's diversity index across productive rearrangements. TCRdb re-hosts the immuneACCESS table, in-frame sequences only. Its copies lack some clones; in the studies checked, an unresolved V gene accounts for under half of them, and the cause for the rest is not known. V, J and clone size are taken as reported in that table, and D and trimming were inferred from the DNA itself. Recorded for this sample are around 290,000 clones; approximately 88% of them occurred a single time. The biggest ten clones account for about 1.7% of the sample.

Results the study describes overall, beyond this receptor: Clinical and demographic metadata were provided uncurated, with the amount varying by source and participant.

Sequencing used PBMCs or T cells enriched from blood (not recorded which). This chain joins TRBV11-3 to TRBJ2-7, and TRBD1 aligns with 8 junction nucleotides. The sequence was obtained from a woman between 35 and 50 years old who had recovered from COVID-19. Here is the DNA: TGTGCCAGCAGCCTACGGACAGGGCTCTACGAGCAGTACTTC. It is translated as CASSLRTGLYEQYF.